Each of the 13 T cell receptor beta chains below was sequenced from the same sample in a study of cytomegalovirus exposure and HLA in healthy donors. Amplification used 60 Vbeta primers and 13 Jbeta primers. Produced via immunoSEQ multiplex PCR; TCRdb's table is partial and in-frame only. The sample holds 180,000 or so clones, 80% seen once. Material for sequencing was PBMCs. The receptors stem from a woman in her twenties or thirties in good health and CMV-seronegative.

The chain joins TRBV30 to TRBJ1-2; D gene ambiguous. Per the germline V gene, CDR1 is GTSNPN and CDR2 is SVGIG (reference sequence). V lost 7 bases and J lost 3, with 18 bases in between. The CDR3 sequence is 14 residues long. The CDR3, as DNA: TGTGCCTCCCCAGTAACCGATCGTCACTATGGCTACACCTTC. It encodes CASPVTDRHYGYTF.

The chain carries TRBV7-9 and TRBJ1-1; 7 bases match TRBD1. Germline V CDR1 and CDR2: SEHNR, FQNEAQ (reference sequence). This CDR3 spans 13 amino acids. After removal of 1 base from V and 11 bases from J, the junction contained 7 bases not matched to a gene. CDR3 sequence: CASSLGGQGEAFF. DNA of the CDR3: TGTGCCAGCAGCTTAGGTGGGCAGGGGGAGGCTTTCTTT.

A few counts support this clone. V is TRBV2 and J is TRBJ2-3, with 8 positions matching TRBD1. V was pared by 6 bases and J by 4 bases, with 9 bases of the junction left unmatched. The length of the CDR3 is 15 residues. Germline loops: CDR1 SNHLY, CDR2 FYNNEI. CDR3 residues: CASSRDRGVADTQYF. DNA for the CDR3: TGTGCCAGCAGCCGAGACAGGGGCGTTGCAGATACGCAGTATTTT. The whole variable domain, remainder taken from reference TRBV2 and TRBJ2-3, is EPEVTQTPSHQVTQMGQEVILRCVPISNHLYFYWYRQILGQKVEFLVSFYNNEISEKSEIFDDQFSVERPDGSNFTLKIRSTKLEDSAMYFCASSRDRGVADTQYFGPGTRLTVL.

CDR3 in amino acids: CASSPTGKAKNIQYF. The CDR3 region has the DNA TGTGCCAGCAGCCCCACAGGCAAAGCCAAAAACATTCAGTACTTC. The chain carries TRBV7-9 and TRBJ2-4; a possible D gene is TRBD1 (5 bases). Trimming removed 5 bases from V and 0 bases from J, with 11 bases in between. Germline V gene sequence: CDR1 SEHNR, CDR2 FQNEAQ (reference sequence). The CDR3 sequence is 15 residues long.

The chain links TRBV7-2 to TRBJ1-2; D not certain. V lost 2 bases, J lost 7 bases, and 11 bases lay in between. Germline V lookup: CDR1 SGHTA, CDR2 FQGNSA. The CDR3 totals 13 residues. CDR3 coding DNA: TGTGCCAGCAGCTTATCGTCTCTCCGTGGCTACACCTTC. The encoded protein is CASSLSSLRGYTF.

The chain joins TRBV9 to TRBJ1-1; 8 bases fit TRBD1. CDR1 and CDR2 from the germline V gene are SGDLS and YYNGEE. The CDR3 loop spans 16 amino acids. The V segment lost 2 bases and the J segment 1 base; nucleotides outside the gene matches: 7. CDR3 protein: CASSVTAGQGNTEAFF. In DNA form, the CDR3 reads TGTGCCAGCAGCGTCACCGCCGGACAGGGGAACACTGAAGCTTTCTTT. Based on the CDR3 plus reference TRBV9 and TRBJ1-1, the full variable domain is DSGVTQTPKHLITATGQRVTLRCSPRSGDLSVYWYQQSLDQGLQFLIQYYNGEERAKGNILERFSAQQFPDLHSELNLSSLELGDSALYFCASSVTAGQGNTEAFFGQGTRLTVV.

This rearrangement joins TRBV5-6 to TRBJ2-5; 7 nucleotides agree with TRBD1. The CDR3 is made up of 15 amino acids. Germline V lookup: CDR1 SGHDT, CDR2 YYEEEE. The V gene end was trimmed by 4 bases and the J gene end by 2 bases; junction bases not matched to a gene: 8. The CDR3 DNA is TGTGCCAGCAGCAATACTGGACAGGCTCAAGAGACCCAGTACTTC. Translating it yields CASSNTGQAQETQYF.

The CDR3 nucleotides read TGTGCCAGCAGCTCCCTCAGGGACAGCCTTTCCTATGGCTACACCTTC. Its translation is CASSSLRDSLSYGYTF. This chain connects TRBV7-2 to TRBJ1-2; 7 bases align to TRBD1. Germline V gene sequence: CDR1 SGHTA, CDR2 FQGNSA. J was trimmed by 4 bases and V by 4 bases; bases with no gene match: 12. The CDR3 sequence is 16 residues long.

V and J are TRBV5-1 and TRBJ2-2, with 10 nucleotides matching TRBD2. CDR3 length: 14 amino acids. Losses at the gene ends were 5 bases for V and 6 bases for J; bases not matched to a gene: 4. Germline V CDR1 and CDR2: SGHRS, YFSETQ. DNA for the CDR3: TGCGCCAGCAGGGCCGGGACTAGCGCCGGGGAGCTGTTTTTT. Its translation is CASRAGTSAGELFF.

The chain couples TRBV6-1 to TRBJ2-7, with TRBD2 matching over 11 bases. V lost 2 bases to trimming and J lost 4 bases; unmatched junction nucleotides: 7. CDR1 is MNHNS, CDR2 SASEGT, per germline. The CDR3 has 16 amino acids. The DNA of the CDR3 is TGTGCCAGCAGTGAATTAGCGGGGGGGCTACCATACGAGCAGTACTTC. This codes for CASSELAGGLPYEQYF.

The chain recombines TRBV5-1 with TRBJ2-1; TRBD2 agrees at 7 bases. The V and J ends lost 0 bases and 4 bases, in that order; junction bases with no gene match: 4. CDR1 and CDR2 from the germline V gene are SGHRS and YFSETQ. The CDR3 covers 15 residues. The CDR3 DNA follows: TGCGCCAGCAGCTTGGCGGCTAGCGGATACAATGAGCAGTTCTTC. Encoded protein: CASSLAASGYNEQFF.

The chain links TRBV2 to TRBJ1-2; 10 bases are shared with TRBD1. CDR1 is SNHLY and CDR2 is FYNNEI in the germline V gene. This CDR3 comprises 14 residues. Germline trimming cut 4 bases from V and 13 bases from J; bases unmatched to any gene: 12. The CDR3 region is CASSAGTGAKRLTF. The CDR3 DNA reads as TGTGCCAGCAGTGCCGGGACAGGGGCCAAACGGCTCACCTTC.

This chain links TRBV27 with TRBJ1-2; 9 bases agree with TRBD1. The J segment lost 2 bases and the V segment lost 6 bases, leaving 1 base of the junction unmatched. Germline V gene lookup returns CDR1 MNHEY and CDR2 SMNVEV (reference sequence). The CDR3 covers 13 residues. The CDR3 spells CASRGTGNYGYTF. DNA for the CDR3: TGTGCCAGCAGGGGGACAGGGAACTATGGCTACACCTTC.